This T cell receptor beta chain comes out of a study of blood T cell repertoires in COVID-19. Looking at the study overall: Sources were T cells, B-cell-depleted T cells, or PBMCs; the material itself was cDNA or gDNA.

Per the original methods: Reference gene primer amplification yielded estimated nucleated cell counts. The protocol was immunoSEQ multiplex PCR, while the TCRdb copy is restricted to in-frame clones and leaves out a portion. From that table come the V and J calls and clone size; the DNA was used to work out D and trimming. This repertoire shows 200,000 to 250,000 clones, around 82% found once; its top ten account for approximately 4%. The sequencing input was PBMCs or T cells enriched from blood (not recorded which). This TCR came from a woman in her 40s who had been exposed to COVID-19.

The CDR3 DNA reads as TGTGCCAGCAGTTACTCGATTTCGGGATTAGGTGGCTACACCTTC. Protein: CASSYSISGLGGYTF. This rearrangement joins TRBV6-5 to TRBJ1-2, with no clear D. The V end lost 0 bases, the J end lost 7 bases, and 15 bases lay between the germline ends. Germline CDR1 reads MNHEY; CDR2 reads SVGAGI. This CDR3 region has 15 residues.